This T cell receptor (beta chain) came from a study of T cells after somatic rescue of genetic block. Sequencing used immunoSEQ multiplex PCR; TCRdb keeps in-frame clones, though not all of them. The sample contains about 15,000 clones, roughly three quarters of which appear only once. This sequence was found in a young man. The sequenced sample was peripheral blood mononuclear cells (PBMCs).

The CDR3: CASDGTVNQPQHF. As DNA, the CDR3 is TGTGCCAGCGATGGGACAGTCAATCAGCCCCAGCATTTT. This chain uses TRBV6-1 with TRBJ1-5; 7 bases are shared with TRBD1. The trim removed 8 bases at V and 3 bases at J, leaving 4 bases unmatched. CDR3 length: 13 amino acids. The germline V gene has CDR1 MNHNS and CDR2 SASEGT.